This note documents a single TCR beta chain sequence. Its antigen is currently unknown. These data belong to a study of cytomegalovirus exposure and HLA in healthy donors. Use of 60 Vbeta and 13 Jbeta primers characterized the PCR. Sequencing used immunoSEQ multiplex PCR; TCRdb keeps in-frame clones, though not all of them. This table holds 170,000 or so clones, approximately 78% found once. CDR1 is SGHTA and CDR2 is FQGTGA in the germline V gene. The CDR3 runs to 15 residues. The junction had 8 bases not matched to a gene; V was cut back by 5 bases and J by 5 bases. Overall study findings and caveats: A later analysis reportedly found that, within productive TCRs, an Asian-associated ancestry cluster had fewer N-insertions than the mean observed across the 666 donors. Later on, an analysis showed TCR association rates differing by HLA locus, with DRB1 the most and HLA-C the fewest. The study labeled more than 150 TCR beta chains cytomegalovirus-associated. On later analysis, the bulk of CMV-associated TCR beta chains appeared to be HLA-restricted.

Sequencing input: PBMCs. The J gene is TRBJ2-2, the V gene TRBV7-3; 7 bases are a match to TRBD2. This clonotype was obtained from a woman between 45 and 60 years old in good health and CMV-seropositive. CDR3 nucleotides: TGTGCCAGCAGCAGGCAAGCGGGGAGAACCGGGGAGCTGTTTTTT. Translated: CASSRQAGRTGELFF.